Below, one TCR beta chain is given with its context. The data belong to a study of radiotherapy plus CTLA-4 blockade in lung cancer. TCRdb keeps only in-frame clones here, not all; method: immunoSEQ multiplex PCR. In the table there are tens of thousands of clones, 70% to 85% of which are singletons. This clonotype was sampled from a human donor with non-small cell lung cancer who had a complete response to radiotherapy plus ipilimumab. The source material was peripheral blood, sampled from a patient treated with radiotherapy plus ipilimumab.

CDR3 DNA: TGTGCCTGGTCCTCGTCCGGGACAGGGGTCGGAAACACCATATATTTT. Its protein product is CAWSSSGTGVGNTIYF. The genes are TRBV30 and TRBJ1-3; TRBD1 matches at 10 bases. Germline V gene sequence: CDR1 GTSNPN, CDR2 SVGIG (reference sequence). V trimming: 5 bases; J trimming: 4 bases; junction bases outside the gene matches: 11. The CDR3 loop spans 16 amino acids.